This T cell receptor beta chain was retrieved from a study of blood T cells in healthy people across ages. A sample-barcoded 5' primer and a J-beta primer mix were used in a second PCR of roughly 6 to 11 cycles. TCRdb recomputed calls from the 5' RACE reads with MiXCR, one row per CDR3 protein. Among under 1,000,000 distinct CDR3 sequences, under 40% were seen once, and the ten largest hold 13%. In regard to this clonotype: Being one base from a much bigger clone, this may be a read error.

The sequenced sample was blood. The receptor's source is a man between 18 and 35 years old in good health.

This CDR3 reads CASRALAVSYNKQYF. CDR3 sequence (DNA): TGTGCCAGCAGAGCCCTAGCAGTCTCCTACAATAAGCAGTACTTC. V usage is TRBV7-2 and J usage is TRBJ2-1; D possibly corresponds to TRBD2 (5 bases). The J call is doubtful: the DNA matches TRBJ2-7 better. CDR1 is SGHTA and CDR2 is FQGNSA in the germline V gene. The CDR3 is 15 residues long.